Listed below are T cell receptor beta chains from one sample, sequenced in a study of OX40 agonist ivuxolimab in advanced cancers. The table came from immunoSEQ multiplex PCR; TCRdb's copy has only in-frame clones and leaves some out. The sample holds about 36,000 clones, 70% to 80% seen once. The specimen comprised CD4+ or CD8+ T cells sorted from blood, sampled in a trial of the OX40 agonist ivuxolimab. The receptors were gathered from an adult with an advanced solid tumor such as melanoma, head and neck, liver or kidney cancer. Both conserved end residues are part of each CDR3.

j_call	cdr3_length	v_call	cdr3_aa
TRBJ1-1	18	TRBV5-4	CASSLLDRGLGRVTEAFF
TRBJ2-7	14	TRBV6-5	CASSYRAASYEQYF
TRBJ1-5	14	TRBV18	CASSTQGLGQPQHF
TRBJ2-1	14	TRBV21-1	CASTYRPRYNEQFF
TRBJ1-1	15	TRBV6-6	CASSSKSNSNTEAFF
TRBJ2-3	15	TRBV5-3	CARSLYSHPTDTQYF
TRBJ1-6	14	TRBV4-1	CASSRDSNNSPLHF
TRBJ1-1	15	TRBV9	CASSLRTGGNTEAFF
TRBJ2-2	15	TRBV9	CASSPETGATGELFF
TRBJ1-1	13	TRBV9	CASSVDQEGEAFF
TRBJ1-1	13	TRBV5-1	CASSTELNTEAFF
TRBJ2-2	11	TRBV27	CASSYSGELFF
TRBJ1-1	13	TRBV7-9	CASSSWDGPRAFF
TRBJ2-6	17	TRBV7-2	CASSFAAILSGANVLTF
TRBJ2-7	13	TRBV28	CASSQLRSYEQYF
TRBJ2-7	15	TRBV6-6	CASSNSGTGGIRQYF
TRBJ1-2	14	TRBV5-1	CASTLELGAYGYTF
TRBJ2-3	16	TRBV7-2	CASSLAPGRGTDTQYF
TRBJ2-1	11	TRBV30	CAWSVYSEQFF
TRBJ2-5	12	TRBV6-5	CASSSNRETQYF
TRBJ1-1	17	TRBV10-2	CASRGAGPEIMNTEAFF
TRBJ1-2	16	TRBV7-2	CASSLPTGRWDYGYTF
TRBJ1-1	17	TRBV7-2	CASSSPGTARRNTEAFF
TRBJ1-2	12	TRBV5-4	CASSEGERGYTF
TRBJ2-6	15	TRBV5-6	CASSQQVSGANVLTF
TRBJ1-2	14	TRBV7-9	CASSLDPTGNGYTF
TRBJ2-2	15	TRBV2	CASKLDRLNTGELFF
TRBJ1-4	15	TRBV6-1	CASSEARGFSEKLFF
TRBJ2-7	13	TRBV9	CASSVAGFGEQYF
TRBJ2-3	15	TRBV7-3	CASSFSGGAGDTQYF
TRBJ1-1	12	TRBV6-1	CASRIQGTEAFF
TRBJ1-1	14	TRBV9	CASSVEGMNTEAFF
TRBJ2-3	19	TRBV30	CAWRAPRGSRGKRTDTQYF
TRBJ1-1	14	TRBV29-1	CSVERDPRSTEAFF
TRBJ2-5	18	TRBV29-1	CSVGKSGRRDLPGQTQYF
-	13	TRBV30	CAWRSWGEYEQYF
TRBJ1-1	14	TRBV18	CASSPLGQATEAFF
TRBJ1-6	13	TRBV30	CAWSRAANSPLHF
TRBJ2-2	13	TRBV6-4	CASSGLNTGELFF
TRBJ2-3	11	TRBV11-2	CASSITDTQYF
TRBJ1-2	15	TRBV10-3	CAIKTGTGADYGYTF
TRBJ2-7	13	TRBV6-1	CASSEHRDYEQYF
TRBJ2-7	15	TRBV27	CASSPRTGPLYEQYF
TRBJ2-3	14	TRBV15	CATSRRGGADTQYF
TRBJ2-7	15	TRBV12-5	CASGGSGGKAYEQYF
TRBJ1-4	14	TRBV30	CAWSVPTTNEKLFF
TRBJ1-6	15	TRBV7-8	CASSPRDGVNSPLHF
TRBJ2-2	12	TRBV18	CASATYTGELFF
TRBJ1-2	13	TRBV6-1	CASSERGPYGYTF
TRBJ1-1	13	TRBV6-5	CASSSTMNTEAFF
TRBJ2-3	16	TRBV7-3	CASSVVGGGRTDTQYF
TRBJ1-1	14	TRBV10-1	CASSDEGARPEAFF
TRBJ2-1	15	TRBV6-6	CATVLRAGPYNEQFF